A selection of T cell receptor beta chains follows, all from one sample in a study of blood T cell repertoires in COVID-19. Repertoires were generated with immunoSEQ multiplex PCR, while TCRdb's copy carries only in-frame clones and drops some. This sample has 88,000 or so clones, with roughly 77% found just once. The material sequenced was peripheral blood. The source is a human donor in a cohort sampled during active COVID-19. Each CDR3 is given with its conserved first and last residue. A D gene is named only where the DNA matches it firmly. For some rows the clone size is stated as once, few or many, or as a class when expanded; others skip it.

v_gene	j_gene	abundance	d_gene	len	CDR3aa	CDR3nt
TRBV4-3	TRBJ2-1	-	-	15	CASSQLGSSYNEQFF	TGCGCCAGCAGCCAACTCGGGTCTAGCTACAATGAGCAGTTCTTC
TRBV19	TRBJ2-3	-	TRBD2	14	CASSKAGSTDTQYF	TGTGCCAGTAGTAAAGCGGGGAGCACAGATACGCAGTATTTT
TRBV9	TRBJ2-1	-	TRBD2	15	CASSASGISYNEQFF	TGTGCCAGCAGCGCGAGCGGGATCTCCTACAATGAGCAGTTCTTC
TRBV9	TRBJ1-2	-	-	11	CASSLSGGYTF	TGTGCCAGCAGCCTCAGTGGTGGCTACACCTTC
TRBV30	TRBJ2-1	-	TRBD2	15	CAWNRAGGYYNEQFF	TGTGCCTGGAATCGAGCGGGAGGGTATTACAATGAGCAGTTCTTC
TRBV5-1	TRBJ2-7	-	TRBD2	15	CASSSTSENTYEQYF	TGCGCCAGCAGCTCCACTAGCGAGAACACCTACGAGCAGTACTTC
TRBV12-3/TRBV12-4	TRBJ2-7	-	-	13	CASSLQGLSEQYF	TGTGCCAGCAGTTTACAGGGACTCAGCGAGCAGTACTTC
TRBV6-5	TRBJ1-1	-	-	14	CASSTRRVNTEAFF	TGTGCCAGCAGTACTCGACGGGTGAACACTGAAGCTTTCTTT
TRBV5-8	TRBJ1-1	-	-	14	CASSSGQPNTEAFF	TGTGCCAGCAGCTCGGGACAACCTAACACTGAAGCTTTCTTT
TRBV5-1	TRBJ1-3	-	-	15	CASSVDRDSGNTIYF	TGCGCCAGCAGCGTTGACAGAGACTCTGGAAACACCATATATTTT
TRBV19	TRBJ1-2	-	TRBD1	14	CASSITGTGYGYTF	TGTGCCAGTAGTATTACCGGGACAGGGTATGGCTACACCTTC
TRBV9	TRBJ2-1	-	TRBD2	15	CASSVGSGMVDEQFF	TGTGCCAGCAGCGTAGGTAGCGGGATGGTCGATGAGCAGTTCTTC
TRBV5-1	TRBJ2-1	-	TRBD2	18	CARAGTSGSVRPYNEQFF	TGCGCCAGAGCCGGGACTAGCGGGAGTGTTCGTCCCTACAATGAGCAGTTCTTC
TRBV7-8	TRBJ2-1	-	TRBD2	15	CASSPLAGDHNEQFF	TGTGCCAGCAGCCCCCTAGCGGGAGACCACAATGAGCAGTTCTTC
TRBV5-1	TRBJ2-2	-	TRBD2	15	CASSPGLATGGELFF	TGCGCCAGCAGCCCGGGACTAGCGACGGGCGGGGAGCTGTTTTTT
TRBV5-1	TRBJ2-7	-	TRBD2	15	CASSTSPSGSYEQYF	TGCGCCAGCAGCACCTCTCCTAGCGGGAGCTACGAGCAGTACTTC
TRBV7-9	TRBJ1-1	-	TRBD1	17	CASSPGGGTGSGTMAFF	TGTGCCAGCAGCCCCGGTGGGGGGACAGGAAGCGGAACGATGGCTTTCTTT
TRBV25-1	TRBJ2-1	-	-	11	CASRLIEEQFF	TGTGCCAGCAGGCTAATCGAGGAGCAGTTCTTC
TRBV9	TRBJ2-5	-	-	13	CASSAQGFETQYF	TGTGCCAGCAGCGCTCAGGGATTTGAGACCCAGTACTTC
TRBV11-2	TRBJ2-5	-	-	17	CASSHRQAPMGQETQYF	TGTGCCAGCAGCCACCGACAGGCCCCCATGGGTCAAGAGACCCAGTACTTC
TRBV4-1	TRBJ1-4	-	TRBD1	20	CASSQDFGVGPQGINEKLFF	TGCGCCAGCAGCCAAGATTTTGGGGTAGGACCACAGGGGATAAATGAAAAACTGTTTTTT
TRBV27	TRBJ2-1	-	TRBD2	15	CASTGTSGRSREQFF	TGTGCCAGCACCGGGACTAGCGGGAGGTCTCGTGAGCAGTTCTTC
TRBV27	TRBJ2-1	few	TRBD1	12	CASSSTGNEQFF	TGTGCCAGCAGTTCGACAGGGAATGAGCAGTTCTTC
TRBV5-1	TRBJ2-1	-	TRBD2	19	CASSKGQNTLAGESHEQFF	TGCGCCAGCAGCAAGGGACAGAACACACTAGCGGGAGAGTCCCATGAGCAGTTCTTC
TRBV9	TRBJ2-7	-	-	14	CASSVSLDFYEQYF	TGTGCCAGCAGCGTATCTTTAGATTTCTACGAGCAGTACTTC
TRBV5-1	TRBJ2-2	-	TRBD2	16	CASSFSGRTGTGELFF	TGCGCCAGCAGCTTTAGCGGGAGGACCGGCACCGGGGAGCTGTTTTTT
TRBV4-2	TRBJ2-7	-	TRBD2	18	CASSQGVAIGGISDEQYF	TGTGCCAGCAGCCAAGGGGTCGCTATCGGGGGGATTAGCGACGAGCAGTACTTC
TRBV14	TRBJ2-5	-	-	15	CASSQDFTGSETQYF	TGTGCCAGCAGCCAAGATTTTACAGGGTCAGAGACCCAGTACTTC
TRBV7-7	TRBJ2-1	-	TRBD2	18	CASSPGTSGSSFYNEQFF	TGTGCTAGCAGCCCAGGGACTAGCGGGAGTAGTTTCTACAATGAGCAGTTCTTC
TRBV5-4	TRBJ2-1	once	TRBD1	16	CASSSPPGQGAHEQFF	TGTGCCAGCAGCTCACCTCCGGGACAGGGGGCACATGAGCAGTTCTTC
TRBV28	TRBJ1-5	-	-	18	CASSSPGWDNYSNQPQHF	TGTGCCAGCAGCTCACCCGGATGGGACAACTATAGCAATCAGCCCCAGCATTTT
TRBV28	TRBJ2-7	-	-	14	CASTPGGKSYEQYF	TGTGCCAGCACCCCCGGCGGTAAATCCTACGAGCAGTACTTC
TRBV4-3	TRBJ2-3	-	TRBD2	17	CASSQDGGTSGTDTQYF	TGCGCCAGCAGCCAAGATGGTGGGACTAGCGGCACAGATACGCAGTATTTT
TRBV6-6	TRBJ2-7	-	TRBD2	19	CASSQETGAILAGEGEQYF	TGTGCCAGCAGTCAGGAGACAGGGGCGATACTAGCGGGAGAGGGCGAGCAGTACTTC
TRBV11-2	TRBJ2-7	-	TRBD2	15	CASSLDGSGAYEQYF	TGTGCCAGCAGCTTAGATGGTAGCGGGGCCTACGAGCAGTACTTC
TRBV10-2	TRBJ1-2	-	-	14	CASSGLGSRYGYTF	TGCGCCAGCAGTGGCTTGGGCAGTAGGTATGGCTACACCTTC
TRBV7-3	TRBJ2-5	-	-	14	CASSLTSAGETQYF	TGTGCCAGCAGCTTAACTAGCGCGGGAGAGACCCAGTACTTC
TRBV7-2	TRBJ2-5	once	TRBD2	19	CASSLVPPGLAGVLETQYF	TGTGCCAGCAGCCTAGTCCCCCCAGGACTAGCGGGAGTTCTAGAGACCCAGTACTTC
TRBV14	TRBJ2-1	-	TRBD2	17	CASSRDGGLAVNNEQFF	TGTGCCAGCAGCCGCGATGGGGGACTAGCGGTGAACAATGAGCAGTTCTTC
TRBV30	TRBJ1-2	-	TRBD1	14	CAWTGDSTNYGYTF	TGTGCCTGGACGGGGGACAGTACAAACTATGGCTACACCTTC
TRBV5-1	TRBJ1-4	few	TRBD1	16	CASSLRQGGTNEKLFF	TGCGCCAGCAGCCTGCGACAGGGTGGGACTAATGAAAAACTGTTTTTT
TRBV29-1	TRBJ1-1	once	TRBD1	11	CSVAQQGEAFF	TGCAGCGTCGCACAACAGGGGGAAGCTTTCTTT